This TCR beta chain originates from a study of shared clonotypes between healthy human individuals. Study-level points and caveats: Deeper or shallower sequencing was expected to change how clonotypes are shared among donors.

The CDR3 runs to 16 residues. Germline CDR1 LNHDA, CDR2 SQIVND (reference sequence). J lost 3 bases, V lost 3 bases, and 9 bases had no gene match. As concerns this clone: Its target is not known.

Terminally differentiated effector memory CD45RA+ cells were excluded from the naive CD8 cells, which were CD45RO-negative and positively selected for CCR7. Data came from immunoSEQ multiplex PCR; TCRdb stores just in-frame clones and leaves some out. The sample includes a few million clones, over 85% of them seen just once. V gene TRBV19 combines with J gene TRBJ2-7, with TRBD1 matching over 9 bases. The source material was naive CD8+ T cells from PBMCs. The receptor comes from a man between 18 and 29 years old in good health. Some clones in this sample may be carry-over from other donors' samples. The CDR3 DNA reads as TGTGCCAGTAGTATCGGACAGGGGTCTTCGATCTACGAGCAGTACTTC. Translating it yields CASSIGQGSSIYEQYF.